This TCR beta chain was profiled in a study of T cells in tuberculosis. Regarding this clone: Its antigen is still unknown.

Study-wide results and limits: GMM-specific TCRs were nearer to active tuberculosis alpha repertoires, suggesting expansion.

Time point denoted: new active TB diagnosis, blood taken before or within 7 days of starting treatment. Each patient had positive sputum smear microscopy and/or positive culture. Unsorted cryopreserved PBMC were sequenced, averaging about 93,000 T cells per clinical donor. This table comes from immunoSEQ multiplex PCR, and its TCRdb copy is limited to in-frame clones, with some not included. The repertoire includes more than 35,000 clones, roughly 95% of them detected once, and approximately 4.3% sits in the top ten. Germline V gene sequence: CDR1 SQVTM, CDR2 ANQGSEA. The CDR3 is 13 residues long. Trimming stripped 5 bases from V and 0 bases from J, with 5 bases between.

The receptor was isolated from an adult with tuberculosis. Sequencing was performed on PBMCs, taken at tuberculosis diagnosis. The rearrangement joins TRBV29-1 to TRBJ2-6; no firm D call. CDR3 DNA sequence: TGCAGCGTTCCCTTCTCTGGGGCCAACGTCCTGACTTTC. It yields the protein CSVPFSGANVLTF. Full variable domain (rest looked up from reference TRBV29-1 and TRBJ2-6): SAVISQKPSRDICQRGTSLTIQCQVDSQVTMMFWYRQQPGQSLTLIATANQGSEATYESGFVIDKFPISRPNLTFSTLTVSNMSPEDSSIYLCSVPFSGANVLTFGAGSRLTVL.